This TCR beta chain was identified in a study of T cells in Graves' hyperthyroidism and ophthalmopathy. The study's findings and limits: Stable hyperthyroidism was told apart from ophthalmopathy by a model built on 13 V-J features. Most expanded thyroid clonotypes above 0.001 also appeared in blood.

What was amplified from RNA transcripts were TCR beta CDR3 regions. A first-round RT-PCR of the TCR CDR3 used the HTBI primer set. TCRdb reanalysed the multiplex PCR reads using MiXCR and keeps one entry per CDR3 protein. The table includes 350,000 or so distinct CDR3 sequences, 15% to 20% detected once. Diagnoses were made from clinical symptoms, serum measures (thyroxine and TRAb), thyroid ultrasound and orbital computed tomography. PBMCs were obtained from 10 ml fresh peripheral blood. This clonotype occurred a few times. Its specificity is not known. The junction and the germline gene differ at one end; a read error may be behind it. The CDR3 runs 9 residues. Per germline, CDR1 MNHEY and CDR2 SMNVEV (reference sequence).

This chain joins TRBV27 and TRBJ1-5; D unresolved. This receptor was identified in a woman between 45 and 65 years old with Graves' hyperthyroidism. Sequenced sample: blood. The CDR3 bases are TGCGAAGGCAATCAGCCCCAGCATTTT. This translates into CEGNQPQHF.